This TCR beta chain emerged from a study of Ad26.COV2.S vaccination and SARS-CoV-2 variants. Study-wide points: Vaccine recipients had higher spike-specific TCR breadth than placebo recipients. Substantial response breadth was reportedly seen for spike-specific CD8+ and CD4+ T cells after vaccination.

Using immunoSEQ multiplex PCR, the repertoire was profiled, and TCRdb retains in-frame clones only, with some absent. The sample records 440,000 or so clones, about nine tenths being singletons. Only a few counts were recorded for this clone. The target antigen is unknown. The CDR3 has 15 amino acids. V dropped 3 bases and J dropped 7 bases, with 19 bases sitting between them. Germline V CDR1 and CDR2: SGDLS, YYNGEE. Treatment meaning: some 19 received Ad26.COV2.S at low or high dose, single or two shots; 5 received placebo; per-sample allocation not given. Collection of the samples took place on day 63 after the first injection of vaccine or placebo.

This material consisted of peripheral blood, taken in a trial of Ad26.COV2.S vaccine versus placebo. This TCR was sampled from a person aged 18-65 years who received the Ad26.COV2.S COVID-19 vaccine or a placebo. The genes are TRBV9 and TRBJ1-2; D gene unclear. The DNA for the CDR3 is TGTGCCAGCAGCGCCCCCGAAACGGCTAGCAGTGGCTACACCTTC. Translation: CASSAPETASSGYTF.